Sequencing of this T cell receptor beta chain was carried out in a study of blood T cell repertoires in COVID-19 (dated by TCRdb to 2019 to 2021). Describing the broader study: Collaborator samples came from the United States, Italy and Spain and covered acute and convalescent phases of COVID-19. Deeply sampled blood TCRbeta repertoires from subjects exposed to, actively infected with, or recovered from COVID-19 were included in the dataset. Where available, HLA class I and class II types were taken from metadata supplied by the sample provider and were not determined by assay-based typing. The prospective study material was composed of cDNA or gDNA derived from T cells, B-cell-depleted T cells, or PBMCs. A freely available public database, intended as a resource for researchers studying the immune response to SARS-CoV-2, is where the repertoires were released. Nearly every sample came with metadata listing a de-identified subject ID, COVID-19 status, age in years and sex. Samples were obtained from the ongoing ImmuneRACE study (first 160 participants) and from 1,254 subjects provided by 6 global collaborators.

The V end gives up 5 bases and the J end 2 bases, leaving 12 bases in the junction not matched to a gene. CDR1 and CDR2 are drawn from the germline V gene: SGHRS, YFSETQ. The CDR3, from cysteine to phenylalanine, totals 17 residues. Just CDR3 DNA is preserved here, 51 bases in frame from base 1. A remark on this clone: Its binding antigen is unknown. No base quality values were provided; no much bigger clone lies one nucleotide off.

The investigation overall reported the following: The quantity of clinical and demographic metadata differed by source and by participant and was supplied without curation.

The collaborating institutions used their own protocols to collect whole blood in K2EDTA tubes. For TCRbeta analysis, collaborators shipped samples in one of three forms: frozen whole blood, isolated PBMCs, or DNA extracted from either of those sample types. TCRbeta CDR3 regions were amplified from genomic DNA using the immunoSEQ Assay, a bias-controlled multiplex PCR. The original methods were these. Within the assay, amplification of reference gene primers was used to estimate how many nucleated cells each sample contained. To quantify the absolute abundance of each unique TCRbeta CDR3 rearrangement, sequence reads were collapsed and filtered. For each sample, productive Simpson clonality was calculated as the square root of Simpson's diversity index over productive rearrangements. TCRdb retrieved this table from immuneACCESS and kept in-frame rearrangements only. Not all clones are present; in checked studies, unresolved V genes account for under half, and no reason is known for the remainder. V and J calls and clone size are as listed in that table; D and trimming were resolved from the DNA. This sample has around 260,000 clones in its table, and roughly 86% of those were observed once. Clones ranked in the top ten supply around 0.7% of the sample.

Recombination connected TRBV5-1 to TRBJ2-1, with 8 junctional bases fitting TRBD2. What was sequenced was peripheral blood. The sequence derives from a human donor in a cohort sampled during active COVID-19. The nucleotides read TGCGCCAGCAGACTTGATCAAGCGGGAGTACCCTACAATGAGCAGTTCTTC. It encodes CASRLDQAGVPYNEQFF.